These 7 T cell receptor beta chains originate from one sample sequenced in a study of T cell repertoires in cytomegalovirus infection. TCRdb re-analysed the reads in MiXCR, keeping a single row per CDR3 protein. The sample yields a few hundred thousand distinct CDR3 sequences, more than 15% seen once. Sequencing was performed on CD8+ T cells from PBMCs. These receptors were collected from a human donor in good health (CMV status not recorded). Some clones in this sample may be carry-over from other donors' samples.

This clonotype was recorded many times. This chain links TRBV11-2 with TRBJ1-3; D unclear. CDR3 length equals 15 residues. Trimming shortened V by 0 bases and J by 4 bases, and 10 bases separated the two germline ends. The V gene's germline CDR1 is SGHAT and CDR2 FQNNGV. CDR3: CASSLEMGIGNTIYF. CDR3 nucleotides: TGTGCCAGCAGCTTAGAGATGGGAATCGGAAACACCATATATTTT. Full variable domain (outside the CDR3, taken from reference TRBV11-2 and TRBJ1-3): EAGVAQSPRYKIIEKRQSVAFWCNPISGHATLYWYQQILGQGPKLLIQFQNNGVVDDSQLPKDRFSAERLKGVDSTLKIQPAKLEDSAVYLCASSLEMGIGNTIYFGEGSWLTVV.

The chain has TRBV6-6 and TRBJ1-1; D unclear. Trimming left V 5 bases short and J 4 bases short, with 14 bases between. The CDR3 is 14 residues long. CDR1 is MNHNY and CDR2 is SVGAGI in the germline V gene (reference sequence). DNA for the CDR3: TGTGCCAGCAGTGCCAAAACCGTCTTCACTGAAGCTTTCTTT. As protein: CASSAKTVFTEAFF.

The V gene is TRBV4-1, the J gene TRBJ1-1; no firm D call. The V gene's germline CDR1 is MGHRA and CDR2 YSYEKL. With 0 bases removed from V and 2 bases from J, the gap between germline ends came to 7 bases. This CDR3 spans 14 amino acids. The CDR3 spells CASSQDVLNTEAFF. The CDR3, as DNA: TGCGCCAGCAGCCAAGATGTGTTAAACACTGAAGCTTTCTTT.

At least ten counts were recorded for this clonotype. The CDR3 bases are TGTGCCAGCACGAAGGGGGTTCAAGAGACCCAGTACTTC. This codes for CASTKGVQETQYF. The rearrangement links TRBV7-2 to TRBJ2-5; possible D gene TRBD1, 6 bases. Germline V gene data show CDR1 as SGHTA and CDR2 as FQGNSA. CDR3 length equals 13 residues. V gave up 7 bases and J gave up 2 bases, with 11 bases separating them.

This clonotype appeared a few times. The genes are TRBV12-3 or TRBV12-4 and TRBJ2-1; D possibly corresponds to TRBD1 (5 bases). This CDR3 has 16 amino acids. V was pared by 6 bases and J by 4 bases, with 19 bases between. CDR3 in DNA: TGTGCCAGCAGCCTCCAGGGCGGCGTGAGATACAATGAGCAGTTCTTC. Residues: CASSLQGGVRYNEQFF.

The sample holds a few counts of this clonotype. CDR3 amino acids: CASSNLRVNTEAFF. DNA of the CDR3: TGTGCCAGTAGCAACCTCAGGGTGAACACTGAAGCTTTCTTT. This chain links TRBV19 with TRBJ1-1, with D perhaps matching TRBD1 (5 bases). The CDR3 has 14 residues. Germline CDR1 is LNHDA and CDR2 is SQIVND (reference sequence). Trimming took 6 bases from V and 0 from J, leaving 11 bases between them.

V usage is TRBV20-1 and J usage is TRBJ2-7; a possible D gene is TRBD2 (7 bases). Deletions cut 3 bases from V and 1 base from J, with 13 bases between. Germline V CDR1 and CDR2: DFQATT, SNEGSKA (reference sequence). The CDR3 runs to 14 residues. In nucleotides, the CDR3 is TGCAGTGCTAGGGGGGGGCCTACTTCCTACGAGCAGTACTTC. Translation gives CSARGGPTSYEQYF.